The source of this TCR beta chain is a study of identical twins (dated by TCRdb to the mid-2010s). Background on the whole study: TCR alpha and beta repertoires from monozygotic twins, unrelated adults of various ages and cord blood were deep-sequenced to test whether fetal clonotypes persist. To rule out contamination, the twin experiments were replicated at different times with different library preparation protocols.

On this clonotype: Its recognized antigen is unknown. Base quality data are lacking; no much larger clone is found one base away.

Only healthy Caucasian donors were included. The twin cohort consisted of three pairs of female monozygotic twins, all aged roughly 18 to 30 years. Peripheral blood mononuclear cells were used as the source from which RNA for TCR libraries was isolated. The CDR3 spans 15 residues, from the cysteine through the phenylalanine. Just the 45-base CDR3 DNA is kept, in frame starting at base 1. For this chain, trimming is 2 bases at the V end and 3 bases at the J end, and the number of junction bases without a gene match is 5. Taken from the germline V gene (reference sequence), the CDR1 and CDR2 loops are DFQATT and SNEGSKA. The full study reports these points: Recombination models systematically underestimated out-of-frame TCR alpha sharing in monozygotic twins but agreed with sharing between unrelated individuals. In beta out-of-frame sequences, excess twin sharing was weaker, because having fewer shared sequences lowered the signal-to-noise ratio. Because the same donors could not be followed over many years, the conclusions depended on cross-sectional statistical analysis. Compared with coincidental sharing between unrelated individuals, an excess of low generation-probability sequences was observed among out-of-frame TCR alpha sequences shared between twins. Zero-insertion analyses could be partly confounded by invariant T cells such as MAIT and iNKT, although diverse VJ usage argued against such confounding for most clonotypes. Fewer insertions were carried by abundant cord blood beta clonotypes, a similar but weaker trend appeared in young adult naive repertoires, and no such trend appeared in memory repertoires.

Libraries were made using 5' RACE. The sample was run on an Illumina HiSeq 2000. A universal primer binding site was added through template switching, and the final cDNA carried a unique molecular identifier so that TCR cDNA molecules could be counted accurately. Specific primers in the conserved constant-segment region were used to synthesize first-strand cDNA for the TCR alpha and beta chains. To control for contamination, every cDNA library carried two barcodes: a SMART-Mk sample barcode plus Illumina barcodes. TruSeq adapter sequences and Illumina sample barcodes were added in two successive PCR steps. Sequencing of the TCR alpha and beta cDNA libraries was done on the Illumina HiSeq platform using custom primers. On the authors' methods: Unique molecular identifiers were extracted from raw reads with MiGEC, and CDR3 positions were determined with MiXCR. For each individual, recombination models were inferred using an EM algorithm with the repgenHMM and IGoR tools. Shared clonotype analysis was performed with the tcR package in R, normalizing sharing by the product of cloneset sizes. Out-of-frame nonproductive sequences were analyzed to study raw recombination free of thymic and clonal selection effects. The public reads were run again by TCRdb, first through fastp at Q25 and then through MiXCR, and only productive beta chains were kept. Identical CDR3 protein sequences are pooled into one entry, listed with their most common genes and DNA. The authors' filters were not applied to this entry. The sample table contains hundreds of thousands of distinct CDR3 sequences; only one count was recorded for 8.6% of them. The ten largest clones add up to 0.8% to 1% of the sample.

This sample also belongs to another study, concerning yellow fever vaccine responses in identical twins. From the second report: According to the authors, the vaccine-induced T cell response in identical twins seemed to be partly convergent and partly specific to each individual. In identical twins, the study followed T cell clones that responded to the vaccine with precision.

The receptor's source is a woman aged 18-30 years in good health. The sample taken for sequencing was PBMCs. Recombination connected TRBV20-1 to TRBJ2-1, with 9 junctional bases fitting TRBD2. The DNA sequence reads TGCAGTGCTAGAAAAATAGCGGGAGTCTACAATGAGCAGTTCTTC. This is translated as CSARKIAGVYNEQFF.